These 25 T cell receptor beta chains were all obtained from the same sample, sequenced in a study of blood T cells in healthy people across ages (dated by TCRdb to the mid-2010s). The library was produced with 5' RACE. Sequencing was carried out with an Illumina HiSeq 2500. The second PCR ran for roughly 7 to 12 cycles and used a J-beta primer mix along with a sample-barcoded 5' primer. The public reads were run again by TCRdb, first through fastp at Q25 and then through MiXCR, and only productive beta chains were kept. When rows share a CDR3 protein, they turn into one entry using the most common DNA and genes. The sample contains about 640,000 distinct CDR3 sequences, under 70% of them found a single time. The ten most abundant clones make up approximately 37% of the sample. What was sequenced was blood. The receptor set was obtained from a man aged 60 to 69 in good health.

This clonotype was counted only a few times. The rearrangement uses TRBV3-1 and TRBJ2-6, with TRBD1 identical over 7 bases. This CDR3 has 17 amino acids. Trimming removed 5 bases from V and 1 base from J; junction bases left unmatched: 8. CDR1 is LGHDT and CDR2 is YNNKEL in the germline V gene (reference sequence). Here the CDR3 reads CASSWTGHGSGANVLTF. CDR3 sequence (DNA): TGTGCCAGCAGCTGGACAGGACATGGGTCTGGGGCCAACGTCCTGACTTTC.

This chain links TRBV7-2 with TRBJ1-2; D gene unclear. Germline V gene lookup returns CDR1 SGHTA and CDR2 FQGNSA. V was cut by 5 bases and J by 3 bases, with 7 bases left in between. CDR3 size: 12 residues. The CDR3: CASSKYDYGYTF. CDR3 DNA: TGTGCCAGCAGCAAGTATGACTATGGCTACACCTTC. The full variable domain, completed using reference TRBV7-2 and TRBJ1-2, is GAGVSQSPSNKVTEKGKDVELRCDPISGHTALYWYRQSLGQGLEFLIYFQGNSAPDKSGLPSDRFSAERTGGSVSTLTIQRTQQEDSAVYLCASSKYDYGYTFGSGTRLTVV.

This rearrangement joins TRBV16 to TRBJ1-4; D uncertain. V was pared by 7 bases and J by 5 bases, with 17 bases between. Per germline, CDR1 KGHSY and CDR2 FQNENV. CDR3 size: 15 residues. In DNA form, the CDR3 reads TGTGCCAGCACCACAATTAGGATGGGGAATGAAAAACTGTTTTTT. Its translation is CASTTIRMGNEKLFF.

This chain joins TRBV7-2 and TRBJ2-5, with 9 bases matching TRBD2. In germline, CDR1 is SGHTA, CDR2 FQGNSA. The CDR3 is 19 residues long. Trimming took 4 bases from V and 0 from J; bases not matched to a gene: 15. The CDR3 is CASSSSGLAGVPYQETQYF. The CDR3 nucleotides are TGTGCCAGCAGCTCGTCGGGGTTAGCGGGGGTACCGTACCAAGAGACCCAGTACTTC.

In its sample, this clonotype was seen a few times. This sequence joins TRBV6-1 and TRBJ2-3, with TRBD1 matching over 8 bases. The V gene end was trimmed by 2 bases and the J gene end by 4 bases; junction bases not matched to a gene: 8. The CDR3 contains 16 residues. Germline values: CDR1 MNHNS, CDR2 SASEGT. The CDR3 region is CASSEQGQVAPDTQYF. The CDR3 coding sequence is TGTGCCAGCAGTGAACAGGGACAGGTGGCCCCAGATACGCAGTATTTT.

The chain uses TRBV3-1 and TRBJ1-2; possible D gene TRBD1, 6 bases. CDR1 and CDR2 from the germline V gene are LGHDT and YNNKEL (reference sequence). Trimming removed 1 base from V and 5 bases from J, with 14 bases in between. CDR3 size: 15 residues. This CDR3 reads CASSQGRGSSYGYTF. The CDR3 DNA sequence: TGTGCCAGCAGCCAAGGAAGGGGGTCTTCGTATGGCTACACCTTC.

With respect to this clonotype: Possible read error: a much larger clone is one base away. The genes are TRBV7-8 and TRBJ2-3, with D tentatively TRBD2 (6 bases). The CDR3 runs 15 residues. Looked up from germline, CDR1 is SGHVS and CDR2 is FQNEAQ. The CDR3 bases are TGTGCCAGCAGCCCCGGGACTTTCAGCACAGGTACGCAGTATTTT. Its translation: CASSPGTFSTGTQYF.

V is TRBV3-1 and J is TRBJ2-7; maybe TRBD2 (5 bases). CDR1 and CDR2 from the germline V gene are LGHDT and YNNKEL (reference sequence). V lost 4 bases and J lost 1, with 14 bases in between. This CDR3 has 15 residues. CDR3 in amino acids: CASSRGLYQSYEQYF. In nucleotides, the CDR3 is TGTGCCAGCAGCCGCGGACTTTACCAATCCTACGAGCAGTACTTC.

V is TRBV9 and J is TRBJ2-5; D unclear. Germline CDR1 SGDLS, CDR2 YYNGEE. CDR3 length equals 14 residues. V was clipped by 1 base and J by 1 base, with 8 bases between them. The CDR3 loop reads CASSVRAGQETQYF. CDR3 coding DNA: TGTGCCAGCAGCGTACGGGCCGGCCAAGAGACCCAGTACTTC.

This clonotype was counted a few times. This chain's CDR3 is CASSLMGTALNEQFF. The CDR3 DNA is TGTGCCAGCAGCTTAATGGGGACAGCCTTAAATGAGCAGTTCTTC. The V gene is TRBV7-2, the J gene TRBJ2-1, with 7 positions matching TRBD1. The germline gives CDR1 SGHTA, CDR2 FQGNSA. V shed 2 bases and J 7 bases; nucleotides not matched to a gene: 8. This CDR3 spans 15 amino acids.

The gene calls are TRBV4-2 and TRBJ2-1, with 15 nucleotides matching TRBD2. The V segment lost 4 bases and the J segment 4 bases; nucleotides outside the gene matches: 5. Germline V gene lookup returns CDR1 LGHNA and CDR2 YNFKEQ. CDR3 length: 17 amino acids. The CDR3 sequence is CASSPGLAGGRYNEQFF. CDR3 DNA sequence: TGTGCCAGCAGCCCGGGACTAGCGGGGGGACGGTACAATGAGCAGTTCTTC.

The chain employs TRBV4-1 and TRBJ1-4; D is undetermined. Looked up from germline, CDR1 is MGHRA and CDR2 is YSYEKL. V was clipped by 5 bases and J by 4 bases, with 14 bases between them. This CDR3 region has 15 residues. The CDR3 protein is CASSDLQQINEKLFF. The CDR3 region has the DNA TGCGCCAGCAGCGACCTCCAACAGATTAATGAAAAACTGTTTTTT.

Concerning this clonotype itself: Sequence at one end of the junction differs from germline and may be a read error. This chain joins TRBV20-1 and TRBJ2-1, with 14 nucleotides matching TRBD2. This CDR3 has 16 amino acids. The V gene's germline CDR1 is DFQATT and CDR2 SNEGSKA (reference sequence). The CDR3 coding sequence is TGCAATGCTAGAGGGACTAGCGGGGGATCCTACAATGAGCAGTTCTTC. It codes for CNARGTSGGSYNEQFF.

The rearrangement links TRBV3-1 to TRBJ2-7, with TRBD1 identical over 7 bases. The germline V gene encodes CDR1 LGHDT and CDR2 YNNKEL (reference sequence). V lost 4 bases and J lost 12; bases outside the gene matches: 12. This CDR3 has 13 amino acids. CDR3 sequence reads: CASSPDRAQTRYF. The CDR3 nucleotides are TGTGCCAGCAGCCCCGACAGGGCGCAGACCCGGTACTTC.

This clonotype was seen a handful of times. The chain has TRBV7-2 and TRBJ2-5; 13 nucleotides agree with TRBD2. Looked up from germline, CDR1 is SGHTA and CDR2 is FQGNSA. This CDR3 contains 14 residues. V was clipped by 5 bases and J by 7 bases; unmatched bases: 4. CDR3 sequence (DNA): TGTGCCAGCAGCCTCGGACTAGCGGGGGTGACCCAGTACTTC. Encoded protein: CASSLGLAGVTQYF. Combining the CDR3 with reference TRBV7-2 and TRBJ2-5 gives the whole variable domain GAGVSQSPSNKVTEKGKDVELRCDPISGHTALYWYRQSLGQGLEFLIYFQGNSAPDKSGLPSDRFSAERTGGSVSTLTIQRTQQEDSAVYLCASSLGLAGVTQYFGPGTRLLVL.

The chain has TRBV7-8 and TRBJ2-7; D might be TRBD2 (7 bases). CDR3 size: 15 residues. Germline V CDR1 and CDR2: SGHVS, FQNEAQ. V was trimmed by 2 bases and J by 7 bases, leaving 18 bases between them. Here the CDR3 DNA reads TGTGCCAGCAGCTTAATACAGGGAGGGATACGGGAGCAGTACTTC. This sequence encodes CASSLIQGGIREQYF.

V gene TRBV20-1 combines with J gene TRBJ2-2; D is unclear. The CDR3 runs 13 residues. Germline V gives CDR1 DFQATT, CDR2 SNEGSKA (reference sequence). Trimming removed 2 bases at V and 1 base at J, with 5 bases between. CDR3: CSARTGNTGELFF. CDR3 in DNA: TGCAGTGCTAGAACCGGGAACACCGGGGAGCTGTTTTTT.

This clonotype was seen a few times. The chain employs TRBV5-1 and TRBJ2-1; the D gene could be TRBD1 or TRBD2 (5 bases each). Germline lookup yields CDR1 SGHRS and CDR2 YFSETQ. Trimming took off 1 base at V and 6 bases at J, with 17 bases between the two ends. There are 16 residues in the CDR3. CDR3 DNA: TGCGCCAGCAGCTTGTCTCCCGGGGCCCACCTCAATGAGCAGTTCTTC. Its protein product is CASSLSPGAHLNEQFF.

This clonotype has more than one count but fewer than ten. Germline and junction disagree at one end, which may indicate a read error. J is TRBJ2-7 and V is TRBV18, with D perhaps given as TRBD1 or TRBD2 (5 bases each). The CDR3 is 14 residues long. Per the germline V gene, CDR1 is KGHSH and CDR2 is LQKENI. The CDR3 DNA reads TGCGCCAGCAGCCCCGGGACGTCTTCCTACGAGCAGTACTTC. Translating gives CASSPGTSSYEQYF.

This clonotype was seen a few times. V usage is TRBV7-2 and J usage is TRBJ2-4; the match to TRBD2 covers 7 bases. The length of the CDR3 is 16 residues. Germline V gene lookup returns CDR1 SGHTA and CDR2 FQGNSA. J was trimmed by 9 bases and V by 1 base; bases with no gene match: 12. The CDR3 region is CASSLGVGRGSSIQYF. The CDR3 DNA is TGTGCCAGCAGCTTAGGGGTGGGGAGGGGTTCGAGCATTCAGTACTTC.

The chain is built from TRBV29-1 and TRBJ2-7, with D perhaps matching TRBD1 (5 bases). The germline CDR1 and CDR2 sequences are SQVTM and ANQGSEA. The CDR3 length is 13 residues. V dropped 4 bases and J dropped 4 bases, with 14 bases sitting between them. The CDR3 DNA is TGCAGCGTTGGTGAAGGGGCCGCTTACGAGCAGTACTTC. It yields the protein CSVGEGAAYEQYF.

The V and J genes are TRBV20-1 and TRBJ2-3; D unclear. Germline V CDR1 and CDR2: DFQATT, SNEGSKA (reference sequence). This CDR3 region has 14 residues. V lost 5 bases to trimming and J lost 1 base, with 13 bases between them. CDR3 coding DNA: TGCAGTGCTCTACAACCCACAGGCACAGATACGCAGTATTTT. Encoded protein: CSALQPTGTDTQYF.

This clonotype was counted between two and nine times. The chain employs TRBV4-1 and TRBJ2-6; no definite D call. Trimming left V 2 bases short and J 1 base short, with 9 bases between. The length of the CDR3 is 16 residues. Germline CDR1 reads MGHRA; CDR2 reads YSYEKL. The CDR3 DNA reads as TGCGCCAGCAGCCAATTAACCCGGTCTGGGGCCAACGTCCTGACTTTC. Translating it yields CASSQLTRSGANVLTF.

The chain combines TRBV9 with TRBJ1-2, with D hard to call. The ends were cut back, 0 bases at V and 6 bases at J, with 9 bases in the middle. This CDR3 is built from 13 residues. Germline-derived CDR1 and CDR2 are SGDLS and YYNGEE. In DNA, the CDR3 is TGTGCCAGCAGCGTAGCGCCGGCGGATGGCTACACCTTC. Protein: CASSVAPADGYTF.

This clonotype has only a few counts. The CDR3 DNA follows: TGTGCCAGCAGCATAGGGGGGGACAGCTACGAGCAGTACTTC. It codes for CASSIGGDSYEQYF. The genes are TRBV12-3 or TRBV12-4 and TRBJ2-7; the D gene could be TRBD1 or TRBD2 (7 bases each). The CDR3 loop spans 14 amino acids. Trimming removed 6 bases from V and 3 bases from J, with 15 bases in between.